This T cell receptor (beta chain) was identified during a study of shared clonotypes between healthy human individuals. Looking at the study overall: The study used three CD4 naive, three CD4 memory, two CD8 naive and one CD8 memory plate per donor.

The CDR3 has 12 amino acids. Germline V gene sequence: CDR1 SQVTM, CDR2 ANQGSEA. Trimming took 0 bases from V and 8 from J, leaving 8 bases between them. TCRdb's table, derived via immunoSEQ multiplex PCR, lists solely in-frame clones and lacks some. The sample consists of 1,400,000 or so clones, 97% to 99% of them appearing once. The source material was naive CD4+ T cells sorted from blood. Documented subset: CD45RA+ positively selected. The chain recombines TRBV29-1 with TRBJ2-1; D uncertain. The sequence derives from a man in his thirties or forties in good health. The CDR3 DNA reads TGCAGCGTTGAAGATTCGCCTGATGAGCAGTTCTTC. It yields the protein CSVEDSPDEQFF.